The source of this TCR beta chain is a study of T cell responses to AZD1222 COVID-19 vaccine. Points from the study as a whole: Sampled repertoires all dated from after the peak T cell response. The number of AZD1222 recipients seropositive at baseline was only five or six. A rise in Spike-specific TCR breadth and depth followed two AZD1222 doses.

As for this clone: What it binds is unknown.

V lost 6 bases and J lost 1; bases outside the gene matches: 4. CDR1 and CDR2 (germline): SNHLY, FYNNEI. This CDR3 is built from 14 residues. TCRdb's copy holds only in-frame clones and misses some; the assay was immunoSEQ multiplex PCR. This table has over 150,000 clones, 87% appearing once. The receptor was derived from an adult who received the AZD1222 COVID-19 vaccine. The gene calls are TRBV2 and TRBJ1-1; 8 bases agree with TRBD1. Sequenced material: peripheral blood, taken 28 days after the second AZD1222 dose. CDR3 sequence reads: CASRLQGGNTEAFF. CDR3 sequence (DNA): TGTGCCAGCAGATTACAGGGGGGGAACACTGAAGCTTTCTTT. The variable domain in full, with the rest retrieved from reference TRBV2 and TRBJ1-1, is EPEVTQTPSHQVTQMGQEVILRCVPISNHLYFYWYRQILGQKVEFLVSFYNNEISEKSEIFDDQFSVERPDGSNFTLKIRSTKLEDSAMYFCASRLQGGNTEAFFGQGTRLTVV.